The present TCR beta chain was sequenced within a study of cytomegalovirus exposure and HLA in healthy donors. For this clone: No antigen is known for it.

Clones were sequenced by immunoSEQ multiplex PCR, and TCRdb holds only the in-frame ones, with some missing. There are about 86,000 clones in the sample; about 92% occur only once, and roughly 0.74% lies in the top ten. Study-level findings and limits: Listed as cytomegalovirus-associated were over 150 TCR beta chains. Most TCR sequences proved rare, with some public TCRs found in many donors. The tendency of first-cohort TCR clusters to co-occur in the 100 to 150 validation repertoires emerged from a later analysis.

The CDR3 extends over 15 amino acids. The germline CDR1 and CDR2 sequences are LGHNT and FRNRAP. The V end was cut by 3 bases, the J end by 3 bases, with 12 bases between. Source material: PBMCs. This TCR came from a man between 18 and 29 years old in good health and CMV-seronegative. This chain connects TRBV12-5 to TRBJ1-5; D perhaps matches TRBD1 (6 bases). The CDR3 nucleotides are TGTGCTAGTGGTTTAGCAACAGGGCTCAATCAGCCCCAGCATTTT. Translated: CASGLATGLNQPQHF.